This paragraph covers one T cell receptor (beta chain) sequence. The CDR3 contains 16 residues. Germline loops: CDR1 SGHRS, CDR2 YFSETQ. V gave up 4 bases and J gave up 5 bases, with 21 bases separating them. Per the original data handling: Amplification of reference gene primers provided the estimated nucleated cell counts. The protocol was immunoSEQ multiplex PCR, while the TCRdb copy is restricted to in-frame clones and leaves out a portion. The D gene and trimming were derived from the DNA, and the V and J assignments and clone size from that table. The table lists 35,000 to 50,000 clones, 80% to 95% of them singletons. The entry originates in a study of blood T cell repertoires in COVID-19. Across the study: There were acute and convalescent COVID-19 samples, and they came from the United States, Italy and Spain. From T cells, B-cell-depleted T cells, or PBMCs came the material, which was cDNA or gDNA.

Material for sequencing was peripheral blood. The chain is built from TRBV5-1 and TRBJ1-1; possibly TRBD1 for D (6 bases). This clonotype was sampled from a man between 45 and 60 years old with active COVID-19. The CDR3 spells CASSDFHGGLGTEAFF. The CDR3 DNA reads as TGCGCCAGCAGCGATTTTCACGGGGGGCTGGGTACTGAAGCTTTCTTT. The full variable domain, completed using reference TRBV5-1 and TRBJ1-1, is KAGVTQTPRYLIKTRGQQVTLSCSPISGHRSVSWYQQTPGQGLQFLFEYFSETQRNKGNFPGRFSGRQFSNSRSEMNVSTLELGDSALYLCASSDFHGGLGTEAFFGQGTRLTVV.